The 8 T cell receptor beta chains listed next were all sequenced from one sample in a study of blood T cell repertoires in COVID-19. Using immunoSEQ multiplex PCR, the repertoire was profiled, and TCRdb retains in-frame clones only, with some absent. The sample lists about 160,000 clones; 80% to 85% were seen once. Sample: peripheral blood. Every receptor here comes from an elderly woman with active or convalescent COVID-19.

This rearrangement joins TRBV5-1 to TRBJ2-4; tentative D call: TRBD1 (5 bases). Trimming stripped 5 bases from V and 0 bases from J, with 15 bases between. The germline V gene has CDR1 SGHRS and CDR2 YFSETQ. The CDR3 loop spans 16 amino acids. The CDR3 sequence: CASRQASNVAKNIQYF. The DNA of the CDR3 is TGCGCCAGCAGACAGGCTTCAAACGTAGCCAAAAACATTCAGTACTTC.

Here the CDR3 reads CASSLDVDRAGLLPFSYNEQFF. The CDR3 bases are TGCGCCAGCAGCTTGGATGTGGACAGGGCCGGACTCCTTCCCTTCTCCTACAATGAGCAGTTCTTC. The chain uses TRBV5-1 and TRBJ2-1, with 8 bases fitting TRBD1. This CDR3 contains 22 residues. The J segment lost 0 bases and the V segment lost 0 bases, leaving 20 bases of the junction unmatched. In germline, CDR1 is SGHRS, CDR2 YFSETQ.

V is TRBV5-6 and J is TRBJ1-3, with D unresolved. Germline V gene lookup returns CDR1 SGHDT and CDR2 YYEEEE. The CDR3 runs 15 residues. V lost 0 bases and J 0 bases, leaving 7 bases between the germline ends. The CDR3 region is CASSLAPGSGNTIYF. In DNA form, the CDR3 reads TGTGCCAGCAGCTTGGCCCCGGGCTCTGGAAACACCATATATTTT. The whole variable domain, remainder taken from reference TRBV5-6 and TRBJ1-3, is DAGVTQSPTHLIKTRGQQVTLRCSPKSGHDTVSWYQQALGQGPQFIFQYYEEEERQRGNFPDRFSGHQFPNYSSELNVNALLLGDSALYLCASSLAPGSGNTIYFGEGSWLTVV.

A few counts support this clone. In DNA, the CDR3 is TGTGCCAGCAGTGATGGCTCACCCCTCCACTTT. The encoded protein is CASSDGSPLHF. The chain links TRBV2 to TRBJ1-6; D remains ambiguous. Trimming stripped 3 bases from V and 10 bases from J, with 4 bases between. There are 11 residues in the CDR3. Germline CDR1 and CDR2: SNHLY and FYNNEI.

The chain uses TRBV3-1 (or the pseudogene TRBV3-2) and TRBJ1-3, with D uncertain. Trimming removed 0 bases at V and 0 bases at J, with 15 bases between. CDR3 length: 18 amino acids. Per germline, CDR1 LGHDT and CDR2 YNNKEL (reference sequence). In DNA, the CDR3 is TGTGCCAGCAGCCAAGAAAGCACGGCGGGATACTCTGGAAACACCATATATTTT. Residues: CASSQESTAGYSGNTIYF.

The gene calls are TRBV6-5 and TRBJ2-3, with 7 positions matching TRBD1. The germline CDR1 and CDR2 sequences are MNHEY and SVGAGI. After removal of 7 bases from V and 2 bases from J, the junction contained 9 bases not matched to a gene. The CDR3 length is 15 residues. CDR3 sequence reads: CASNSQGIFTDTQYF. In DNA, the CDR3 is TGTGCCAGCAATTCACAGGGGATTTTCACAGATACGCAGTATTTT.

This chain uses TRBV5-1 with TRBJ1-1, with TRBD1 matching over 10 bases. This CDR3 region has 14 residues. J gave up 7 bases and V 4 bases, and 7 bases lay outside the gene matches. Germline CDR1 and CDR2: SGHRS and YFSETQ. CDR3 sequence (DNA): TGCGCCAGCAGCCCCGGACAGGGGGAAAGTGAAGCTTTCTTT. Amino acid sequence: CASSPGQGESEAFF. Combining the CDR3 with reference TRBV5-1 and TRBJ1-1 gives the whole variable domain KAGVTQTPRYLIKTRGQQVTLSCSPISGHRSVSWYQQTPGQGLQFLFEYFSETQRNKGNFPGRFSGRQFSNSRSEMNVSTLELGDSALYLCASSPGQGESEAFFGQGTRLTVV.

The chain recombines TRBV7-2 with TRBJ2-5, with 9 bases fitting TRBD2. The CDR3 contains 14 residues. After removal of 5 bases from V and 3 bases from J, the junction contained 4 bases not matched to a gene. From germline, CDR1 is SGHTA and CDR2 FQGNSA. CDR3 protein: CASSRGGAKETQYF. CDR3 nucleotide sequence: TGTGCCAGCAGCCGCGGGGGGGCGAAAGAGACCCAGTACTTC.